This TCR beta chain was recorded in a study of blood T cell repertoires in COVID-19 (dated by TCRdb to the early 2020s). With regard to the full study: Samples from collaborators originated in the United States, Italy and Spain and spanned both the acute and convalescent phases of COVID-19. A freely available public database, intended as a resource for researchers studying the immune response to SARS-CoV-2, is where the repertoires were released. The material from the prospective study consisted of cDNA or gDNA derived from T cells, B-cell-depleted T cells, or PBMCs. The samples were drawn from the first 160 participants of the ongoing ImmuneRACE study and from roughly 1,300 subjects provided by 6 global collaborators. Nearly every sample came with metadata listing a de-identified subject ID, COVID-19 status, age in years and sex. Where HLA class I and class II types were available, the types were taken from metadata supplied by the sample provider, not from assay-based typing. Deeply sampled blood TCRbeta repertoires from subjects exposed to, actively infected with, or recovered from COVID-19 were included in the dataset.

About this clone: Its antigen target is currently unknown. No quality values exist for individual bases; no much larger clone is one base distant.

Summary of the overall study and its limitations: How much clinical and demographic metadata was included differed by source and by participant, and the metadata was provided uncurated.

Collaborating institutions collected whole blood in K2EDTA tubes following their own protocols. For TCRbeta analysis, collaborator samples were shipped as frozen whole blood, as isolated PBMCs, or as DNA extracted from either sample type. From the cysteine up to the phenylalanine, the CDR3 has a length of 16 residues. Only the CDR3 portion is preserved as DNA: 48 bases, with reading frame beginning at the first base. The germline V gene gives CDR1 as MNHEY and CDR2 as SVGEGT. V ends up 6 bases short and J 5 bases short, with an unmatched junction base count of 8. The immunoSEQ Assay, a bias-controlled multiplex PCR, was used to amplify TCRbeta CDR3 regions from genomic DNA. As for the authors' bioinformatics: Nucleated cell counts per sample were estimated from amplification of reference gene primers within the assay. To quantify the absolute abundance of each unique TCRbeta CDR3 rearrangement, sequence reads were collapsed and filtered. For each sample, productive Simpson clonality was calculated as the square root of Simpson's diversity index across productive rearrangements. TCRdb re-hosts the immuneACCESS table, in-frame sequences only. Its copies lack some clones; in the studies checked, an unresolved V gene accounts for under half of them, and the cause for the rest is not known. V and J calls and clone size come straight from that table; D and trimming were deduced from the DNA. The sample table holds 100,000 to 150,000 clones, of which more than 70% were seen once. The top ten constitute about 1.5% of the sample.

This sequence uses TRBV6-2 or TRBV6-3 and TRBJ2-7, and 15 junctional nucleotides match TRBD2. The TCR originated in a man in his 60s with acute or convalescent COVID-19. Sequencing was carried out using peripheral blood. The DNA sequence is TGTGCCAGCAGCTGGGGACTAGCGGGGGGATCCCACGAGCAGTACTTC. This is translated as CASSWGLAGGSHEQYF.